The following is a T cell receptor (beta chain) sequence with its context. No cognate antigen has been identified for it. No per-base quality is available; no much larger clone lies one base away. This record belongs to a study of a mutant IDH1 vaccine in newly diagnosed glioma (dated by TCRdb to the early 2020s). About the full investigation: Patients received eight vaccinations in weeks 1, 3, 5, 7, 11, 15, 19 and 23, corresponding to visits V03 through V10. Vaccination began 4-6 weeks after radiotherapy alone, or alongside temozolomide cycles in the chemotherapy-containing groups. The roughly 30 treated patients were 62.5% male and 37.5% female, with a mean age of approximately 40 years. Before enrollment, most patients had been given radiochemotherapy with temozolomide as standard therapy, while the rest had received either radiotherapy alone or temozolomide alone. Six visits were used for peripheral blood collection: V03 (baseline), V05, V07, V10, V12 and V13. Longitudinal TCRB deep sequencing was performed for 25 to 30 treated patients wherever samples were available for exploratory analyses.

According to the study, the label for this sample's time point signals: week 5, during vaccination. Each vaccine dose, consisting of 300 ug of a 20-mer mutant IDH1 peptide in Montanide, was administered subcutaneously with topical imiquimod. The donors had newly diagnosed IDH1-mutant astrocytomas of WHO grade 3 or 4 that showed loss of nuclear ATRX. The samples were drawn from NOA16, a multicentre, single-arm, open-label phase I trial in Germany that tested a mutant IDH1 peptide vaccine in humans for the first time. The DNeasy Blood and Tissue Kit was used to extract genomic DNA from EDTA blood for TCRB sequencing. Broader findings and caveats from the paper: No apparent relationship was observed between pseudoprogression and alterations in the top peripheral T cell clonotypes detected by TCRB sequencing. PBMC samples for TCRB deep sequencing were selected based on availability. Across multiple MHC alleles, vaccine-induced immune responses were seen in around 93% of patients. The authors noted that analyses of patient blood samples could not be reproduced because of sample limitations.

The CDR1 and CDR2 encoded by the germline V gene (reference sequence) are MNHNY and SVGAGI. Inclusive of the bounding cysteine and phenylalanine, the CDR3 is 14 residues long. The entry retains the CDR3 DNA only, 42 bases that are in frame from base 1. The trim is 2 bases for V and 4 bases for J, with a gap of 9 bases between the germline ends. Library preparation used the immunoSEQ multiplex PCR assay. Following the manufacturer's protocol, the hsTCRB Kit was used to amplify rearranged TCR beta chain sequences. An Illumina MiSeq was used to sequence the TCRB libraries. In the authors' own workflow: The kit vendor's proprietary platform handled demultiplexing, trimming and gene mapping. TCRdb took this table from immuneACCESS and kept in-frame rearrangements with V and J called. Such tables lack part of the clones; where checked against another copy, unresolved V genes explain under half of the gap, and the rest is unexplained. The V and J calls and clone size are taken from that table; D and trimming were inferred from the DNA. This sample lists some 35,000 clones; 81% were detected once. The top ten clones comprise 9% to 13% of the sample.

The V and J genes are TRBV6-6 and TRBJ1-3; the D gene is possibly TRBD1, with 6 bases matching. Sample: PBMCs, taken from a glioma patient whose treatment included an IDH1 peptide vaccine. The clonotype originates from a man over 45 with glioma. The nucleotide sequence reads TGTGCCAGCAGTTACGCGACAGGAGGAAACACCATATATTTT. Its product reads: CASSYATGGNTIYF.